This is a list of T cell receptor beta chains from one sample in a study of cytomegalovirus exposure and HLA in healthy donors. Data came from immunoSEQ multiplex PCR; TCRdb stores just in-frame clones and leaves some out. In the table there are 95,000 to 100,000 clones, approximately 72% of which are singletons. The sequencing input was PBMCs. The receptors were gathered from a man aged 35 to 55 in good health and CMV-seropositive. Both conserved end residues are part of each CDR3. D genes are given only for firm matches. Only some rows state a clone size, as once, few, many or a class for expanded clones.

>-|TRBJ1-1|TRBV6-5|-
TGTGCCAGCAGTTACACCCGACAGAACACTGAAGCTTTCTTT
CASSYTRQNTEAFF
>-|TRBJ2-7|TRBV5-6|-
TGTGCCAGCAGCTTGGTCCAGAACTACGAGCAGTACTTC
CASSLVQNYEQYF
>TRBD1|TRBJ2-3|TRBV7-7|-
TGTGCTAGCAGCTTAGAACCAGGGGGCGAGGCAGATACGCAGTATTTT
CASSLEPGGEADTQYF
>-|TRBJ2-7|TRBV28|-
TGTGCCAGCAGTTTCTTAGGAGGTACCTACGAGCAGTACTTC
CASSFLGGTYEQYF
>-|TRBJ1-4|TRBV5-6|-
TGTGCCAGCAGCTTGCGGCAGGGCCGCAATGAAAAACTGTTTTTT
CASSLRQGRNEKLFF
>TRBD2|TRBJ2-3|TRBV5-6|few
TGTGCCAGCAGCTTGGCCACTAGCGGGGACACAGATACGCAGTATTTT
CASSLATSGDTDTQYF
>-|TRBJ1-3|TRBV9|once
TGTGCCAGCAGCGTAGGTGGCAGCGCTGGAAACACCATATATTTT
CASSVGGSAGNTIYF
>-|TRBJ1-5|TRBV7-2|few
TGTGCCAGCCTACCGGTCGGAGGGGACGGGGGACCCCAGCATTTT
CASLPVGGDGGPQHF
>TRBD1|TRBJ2-7|TRBV7-9|once
TGTGCCAGCAGCTCGGGGGCGGGACAGGGGTCCTACGAGCAGTACTTC
CASSSGAGQGSYEQYF
>TRBD2|TRBJ2-1|TRBV5-1|-
TGCGCCAGCAGCTTTACTAGCGGGGGGTACAATGAGCAGTTCTTC
CASSFTSGGYNEQFF
>-|TRBJ2-7|TRBV27|-
TGTGCCAGCAGTTTAGGAGGGAACGAGCAGTACTTC
CASSLGGNEQYF
>TRBD1|TRBJ1-5|TRBV27|-
TGTGCCAGCAGTTGGACAGGGACAAATCAGCCCCAGCATTTT
CASSWTGTNQPQHF
>TRBD2|TRBJ2-1|TRBV11-2|-
TGTGCCAGCAGCCTAAGGTTGCTAGCGGGGACCGAGCAGTTCTTC
CASSLRLLAGTEQFF
>-|TRBJ1-6|TRBV7-9|-
TGTGCCAGCAGCTTAGTAGGGGAATTCGGCTATAATTCACCCCTCCACTTT
CASSLVGEFGYNSPLHF
>-|TRBJ2-5|TRBV5-1|once
TGCGCCAGCACCCCGGGAAGACAAAGAGAAGAGACCCAGTACTTC
CASTPGRQREETQYF
>TRBD1|TRBJ2-5|TRBV5-5|-
TGTGCCAGCAGCAAACCGGGACAGGGCTATCGGACCCAGTACTTC
CASSKPGQGYRTQYF
>-|TRBJ2-1|TRBV11-2|few
TGTGCCAGCAGCCCCCGGAGTTACAATGAGCAGTTCTTC
CASSPRSYNEQFF
>-|TRBJ1-3|TRBV10-3|-
TGTGCCATCAGTGCGGACAAGACTTCTGGAAACACCATATATTTT
CAISADKTSGNTIYF
>TRBD2|TRBJ2-1|TRBV9|-
TGTGCCAGCAGTGATTTCACTAGCGGGTCCTACAATGAGCAGTTCTTC
CASSDFTSGSYNEQFF
>-|TRBJ1-5|TRBV6-5|-
TGTGCCAGCAGTTTGCGGGGCCAGCCCCAGCATTTT
CASSLRGQPQHF
>TRBD2|TRBJ2-3|TRBV14|-
TGTGCCAGCAGCCAAGAAGGCCAGCGGGGAGGGAATAGGCGCGATACGCAGTATTTT
CASSQEGQRGGNRRDTQYF
>-|TRBJ2-1|TRBV5-1|-
TGCGCCAGCAAACTCACTGGCAGGGGTTGGAATGAGCAGTTCTTC
CASKLTGRGWNEQFF
>TRBD1|TRBJ1-4|TRBV10-2|-
TGCGCCAGCAGTGACGGGACAGTAAGAAAACTGTTTTTT
CASSDGTVRKLFF
>TRBD2|TRBJ2-1|TRBV6-1|-
TGTGCCAGCAGTAGGGACCCGGGGGGGTACAATGAGCAGTTCTTC
CASSRDPGGYNEQFF
>-|TRBJ1-5|TRBV29-1|-
TGCAGCGCACAGGGATTAGGGCAGCCCCAGCATTTT
CSAQGLGQPQHF
>-|TRBJ1-4|TRBV5-1|-
TGCGCCAGCAGCTTGGATTGGGTTTCCGGCCAGGTCCAGGTTTTT
CASSLDWVSGQVQVF
>-|TRBJ1-1|TRBV12-1|-
TGTGCCAGCGTGAAAGGCGAGGGGGAGGGAACTGAAGCTTTCTTT
CASVKGEGEGTEAFF
>TRBD1|TRBJ2-2|TRBV5-1|-
TGCGCCAGCAGCCCCGGCTGGGGACAGGAGACCGGGGAGCTGTTTTTT
CASSPGWGQETGELFF
>TRBD1|TRBJ1-4|TRBV5-1|-
TGCGCCAGCAGCACCGGACAGGGTCGTGAAAAACTGTTTTTT
CASSTGQGREKLFF
>-|TRBJ1-2|TRBV6-5|-
TGTGCCAGCAGCCCTAGCCGTATCTATGGCTACACCTTC
CASSPSRIYGYTF
>TRBD2|TRBJ2-1|TRBV9|-
TGTGCCAGCAGCGTACGGCTAGCGGGAGTGGGGAGTTTGAATGAGCAGTTCTTC
CASSVRLAGVGSLNEQFF
>-|TRBJ2-7|TRBV15|-
TGTGCCACCAGTTACGGGAGCAGTGGGCAGTACTTC
CATSYGSSGQYF
>TRBD1|TRBJ2-3|TRBV19|-
TGTGCCAGTAAGGGATCCCGGGACAGGGATAGCACAGATACGCAGTATTTT
CASKGSRDRDSTDTQYF
>TRBD1|TRBJ1-2|TRBV18|-
TGTGCCAGCTCACCGGGACAGGGGGCTAACTATGGCTACACCTTC
CASSPGQGANYGYTF
>-|TRBJ2-6|TRBV5-1|-
TGCGCCAGCAGCTTGGCCGGAGGTGGGTCGACCGAGGCCAACGTCCTGACTTTC
CASSLAGGGSTEANVLTF
>TRBD2|TRBJ2-1|TRBV7-8|-
TGTGCCAGCAGCTTCTCAGCTAGCGGAGGTTACAATGAGCAGTTCTTC
CASSFSASGGYNEQFF
>TRBD1|TRBJ1-1|TRBV2|-
TGTGCCAGCGGGGACAGGGGGCCTGGCACTGAAGCTTTCTTT
CASGDRGPGTEAFF
>TRBD2|TRBJ2-1|TRBV10-1|-
TGCGCCAGCAGTCCCGGGACTAGCGGCCGGGCTGAGCAGTTCTTC
CASSPGTSGRAEQFF
>TRBD2|TRBJ2-7|TRBV2|-
TGTGCCAGCAGAATTAGCGGGGACTCCTTTCTGCAGTACTTC
CASRISGDSFLQYF
>-|TRBJ2-7|TRBV5-1|-
TGCGCCAGCAGCTGGGGACGTGGAGGGGGCTCCTACGAGCAGTACTTC
CASSWGRGGGSYEQYF
>-|TRBJ2-7|TRBV6-5|few
TGTGCCAGCAGTTTAAATAGCGGCCTACCCTACGAGCAGTACTTC
CASSLNSGLPYEQYF
>TRBD2|TRBJ2-5|TRBV4-2|-
TGTGCCAGCAGCCAAGGGGAGCGGGGGAGAGGGGAGCGGGGGGATCAAGAGACCCAGTACTTC
CASSQGERGRGERGDQETQYF
>-|TRBJ1-5|TRBV6-1|few
TGTGCCAGCAGTGCCCACAGGGGCAATCAGCCCCAGCATTTT
CASSAHRGNQPQHF
>-|TRBJ2-2|TRBV6-1|-
TGTGCCAGCAGTAGGACATTTGGAACCGGGGAGCTGTTTTTT
CASSRTFGTGELFF
>TRBD2|TRBJ2-7|TRBV11-3|-
TGTGCCAGCAGCCCTAGCGGGCCCGCCGACTACGAGCAGTACTTC
CASSPSGPADYEQYF
>-|TRBJ1-1|TRBV5-1|-
TGCGCCAGCAGCTTGGAGACAGCTTCTGAAGCTTTCTTT
CASSLETASEAFF
>TRBD2|TRBJ2-1|TRBV6-1|-
TGTGCCAGCATTATTAGCGGGTTCTCCTACAATGAGCAGTTCTTC
CASIISGFSYNEQFF
>TRBD1|TRBJ1-2|TRBV27|-
TGTGCCAGCCGTGACAGGGGGAATGGCTACACCTTC
CASRDRGNGYTF
>-|TRBJ2-1|TRBV11-3|-
TGTGCCAGCAGTGCAGGGCCCAACAATGAGCAGTTCTTC
CASSAGPNNEQFF
>TRBD1|TRBJ1-3|TRBV7-2|-
TGTGCCAGCAGCAGCGGACAGGGTGGGAGTGGAAACACCATATATTTT
CASSSGQGGSGNTIYF
>TRBD1|TRBJ1-5|TRBV2|-
TGTGCCAGCCGAGGTCGGACAGGGGACCAGCCCCAGCATTTT
CASRGRTGDQPQHF
>TRBD1|TRBJ1-1|TRBV7-2|few
TGTGCCAGCAGAGCCGGGTGGACAGGGGTCGTAGCTTTCTTT
CASRAGWTGVVAFF
>TRBD1|TRBJ2-2|TRBV6-4|-
TGTGCCAGCAGTCCACAGGGGAGGAACACCGGGGAGCTGTTTTTT
CASSPQGRNTGELFF
>TRBD1|TRBJ1-3|TRBV4-2|-
TGTGCCAGCAGCGCCCGACAGGGACTGGATCACACCATATATTTT
CASSARQGLDHTIYF
>-|TRBJ1-4|TRBV5-1|-
TGCGCCAGCAGCTTGGACAGGACAAAAGGAAAACTGTTTTTT
CASSLDRTKGKLFF
>TRBD1|TRBJ2-1|TRBV18|-
TGTGCCAGCTCATCGGACAGGGCCGATGAGCAGTTCTTC
CASSSDRADEQFF
>TRBD2|TRBJ2-7|TRBV7-2|-
TGTGCCAGCAGCTTAGTTCCAGCGGGGGAGCAGTACTTC
CASSLVPAGEQYF
>TRBD1|TRBJ2-3|TRBV5-1|-
TGCGCCAGCAGCACGGGACAGGGCACAGATACGCGGTATTTT
CASSTGQGTDTRYF
>-|TRBJ2-7|TRBV7-6|few
TGTGCCAGCAGCTTAGCGCACAGTGCCTACGAGCAGTACTTC
CASSLAHSAYEQYF